This is a list of T cell receptor beta chains from one sample in a study of identical twins. TCRdb reanalysed the 5' RACE reads using MiXCR and keeps one entry per CDR3 protein. This sample has under 400,000 distinct CDR3 sequences; about 10% occur once, and the top ten carry around 8.6%. Specimen: naive T cells sorted from blood. Receptors originate from a woman aged 45-65 years in good health. Each CDR3 is given with its conserved first and last residue. D genes are given only for firm matches. For some rows the clone size is stated as once, few or many, or as a class when expanded; others skip it.

V gene,J gene,D gene,clone size,CDR3 DNA,CDR3 protein
TRBV7-2,TRBJ2-4,TRBD2,many,TGTGCCAGCAGCTCCACCTCGCTAGCGGGATCGAACATTCAGTACTTC,CASSSTSLAGSNIQYF
TRBV28,TRBJ2-1,TRBD2,NA,TGTGCCAGCAGTTTACGCGGACTAGCGGGAGGCGAGGAGCAGTTCTTC,CASSLRGLAGGEEQFF
TRBV5-1,TRBJ1-2,NA,many,TGCGCCAGCAGCTTGGACGTCCCCGAGGGGCCGTCTGGCACCTTC,CASSLDVPEGPSGTF
TRBV12-3/TRBV12-4,TRBJ2-4,NA,NA,TGTGCCAGCAGTAACAGGGAGGTTGGAAACATTCAGTACTTC,CASSNREVGNIQYF
TRBV20-1,TRBJ2-1,TRBD2,NA,TGCAGTGCTAGAGGCGTACTAGCGCCCACCTACAATGAGCAGTTCTTC,CSARGVLAPTYNEQFF
TRBV11-2,TRBJ2-7,NA,few,TGTGCCAGCAGCCGTAACGGTTTCCGGCGGCCAAACTACGAGCAGTACTTC,CASSRNGFRRPNYEQYF
TRBV15,TRBJ1-4,NA,NA,TGTGCCACCAGCAGAGATCCGACCAGTGAAAAACTGTTTTTT,CATSRDPTSEKLFF
TRBV20-1,TRBJ2-1,TRBD2,NA,TGCAGTGCTAGGGCTAGCGGGAGGGCCGGGGATGAGCAGTTCTTC,CSARASGRAGDEQFF
TRBV5-1,TRBJ1-2,TRBD1,many,TGCGCCAGCAGTAGGAGGGGGCCAGACTATGGCTACACCTTC,CASSRRGPDYGYTF
TRBV4-1,TRBJ2-7,NA,many,TGCGCCAGCAGCCAAGAGGGCGGAGACTACGAGCAGTACTTC,CASSQEGGDYEQYF
TRBV7-8,TRBJ1-1,NA,few,TGTGCCAGCAGCTTAGTCGGCAGGGGAGATGAAGCTTTCTTT,CASSLVGRGDEAFF
TRBV3-1,TRBJ2-3,NA,few,TGTGCCAGCAGCCAAGCCCTAGCTCGTTCCGCAGATACGCAGTATTTT,CASSQALARSADTQYF
TRBV5-1,TRBJ2-5,NA,few,TGCGCCAGCAGCTTTACCCCAGGGGTCCAAGAGACCCAGTACTTC,CASSFTPGVQETQYF
TRBV29-1,TRBJ1-2,NA,NA,TGCAGCGTTGAAGATCGGGACAAAAACTATGGCTACACCTTC,CSVEDRDKNYGYTF
TRBV6-6,TRBJ2-5,NA,few,TGTGCCAGCACCTTCCTCGACTCCCAAGAGACCCAGTACTTC,CASTFLDSQETQYF
TRBV3-1,TRBJ2-3,TRBD2,few,TGTGCCAGCAGCCAAGGACTAGCGGTAGATACGCAGTATTTT,CASSQGLAVDTQYF
TRBV5-1,TRBJ2-1,NA,many,TGCGCCAGCAGCTACTATGGGGTTACGGAATCCAATGAGCAGTTCTTC,CASSYYGVTESNEQFF
TRBV6-4,TRBJ2-1,NA,few,TGTGCCAGCAAAGGTGGGCCCAACTACAATGAGCAGTTCTTC,CASKGGPNYNEQFF
TRBV11-2,TRBJ2-4,NA,many,TGTGCCAGCAGCCCTCTAGGAGGCATTCAGTACTTC,CASSPLGGIQYF
TRBV12-3/TRBV12-4,TRBJ1-4,NA,NA,TGTGCCAGCAGTTTAGCAACAGGCCCTAGGGTTGAAAAACTGTTTTTT,CASSLATGPRVEKLFF
TRBV12-3/TRBV12-4,TRBJ2-1,NA,NA,TGTGCCAGCAGGGGGACGCTAACCTACAATGAGCAGTTCTTC,CASRGTLTYNEQFF
TRBV10-3,TRBJ2-7,TRBD1,many,TGTGCCATCAGTGCGCCGACAGGGGGTGACTACGAGCAGTACTTC,CAISAPTGGDYEQYF
TRBV12-3/TRBV12-4,TRBJ2-1,NA,NA,TGTGCCAGCACCAGGTCCTACAATGAGCAGTTCTTC,CASTRSYNEQFF
TRBV10-3,TRBJ2-7,TRBD2,NA,TGTGCCATCAGTGAGTCGAGGTCCAGCGGGAGTGTCTACGAGCAGTACTTC,CAISESRSSGSVYEQYF
TRBV2,TRBJ2-5,NA,few,TGTGCCAGCGTCCGGGGGGAGACCCAGTACTTC,CASVRGETQYF
TRBV5-6,TRBJ2-2,NA,once,TGTGCCAGCAGCCGCACCGGGTCTGACACCGGGGAGCTGTTTTTT,CASSRTGSDTGELFF
TRBV13,TRBJ2-3,TRBD2,few,TGTGCCAGCAGCTCCCAACTAGCGGGACCGATAGGTTGGCGCACAGATACGCAGTATTTT,CASSSQLAGPIGWRTDTQYF
TRBV5-1,TRBJ2-2,NA,few,TGCGCCAGCAGCTATCTGGGGGTCGCCGGGGAGCTGTTTTTT,CASSYLGVAGELFF
TRBV2,TRBJ2-1,NA,NA,TGTGCCAGCAGTGAACCGCTTAACAATGAGCAGTTCTTC,CASSEPLNNEQFF
TRBV7-9,TRBJ2-1,TRBD2,NA,TGTGCCAGCAGCCCCGGGGTAGCGGGAGGCTCCTACAATGAGCAGTTCTTC,CASSPGVAGGSYNEQFF
TRBV3-1,TRBJ2-3,NA,NA,TGTGCCAGCAGCCAAAAAACCGAAAGCACAGATACGCAGTATTTT,CASSQKTESTDTQYF
TRBV20-1,TRBJ1-5,NA,NA,TGCAGTGCTAGATTAGACAATAGCAATCAGCCCCAGCATTTT,CSARLDNSNQPQHF
TRBV15,TRBJ2-2,NA,many,TGTGCCACCAGCAGACCCCCGGGCGGAGCGAACACCGGGGAGCTGTTTTTT,CATSRPPGGANTGELFF
TRBV12-3/TRBV12-4,TRBJ2-3,TRBD2,few,TGTGCCAGCAGTTTCAGCGGGAACACAGATACGCAGTATTTT,CASSFSGNTDTQYF
TRBV30,TRBJ2-7,NA,NA,TGTGCCTGGAGTGTACTGGACCTGGAGGAGCAGTACTTC,CAWSVLDLEEQYF
TRBV10-1,TRBJ2-3,NA,many,TGCGCCAGCAGTCGAGCTGGGTTATCGGAAGATACGCAGTATTTT,CASSRAGLSEDTQYF
TRBV24-1,TRBJ1-1,TRBD1,few,TGTGCCACCAGTGACCCATGGACAGGGCAAGTTGAAGCTTTCTTT,CATSDPWTGQVEAFF
TRBV30,TRBJ1-4,NA,NA,TGTGCCTGGAGTGTTGGAGGCGGTGAAAAACTGTTTTTT,CAWSVGGGEKLFF
TRBV9,TRBJ2-2,NA,many,TGTGCCAGCAGCGCCTCGCCCGGAGGGAACACCGGGGAGCTGTTTTTT,CASSASPGGNTGELFF
TRBV29-1,TRBJ2-3,NA,NA,TGCAGCGTTGAAAGTTCAGCACGGGGTACGCAGTATTTT,CSVESSARGTQYF
TRBV7-2,TRBJ1-4,NA,NA,TGTGCCAGCAGCTTAATGGCGACAGTAACTAATGAAAAACTGCTTTTT,CASSLMATVTNEKLLF
TRBV4-1,TRBJ2-4,NA,few,TGCGCCAGCAGCCGACTAGGGACCAAAAACATTCAGTACTTC,CASSRLGTKNIQYF
TRBV4-1,TRBJ2-3,TRBD2,few,TGCGCCAGCAGCCAGACCCGGGCGGGAGGTCAATCTAGCACAGATACGCAGTATTTT,CASSQTRAGGQSSTDTQYF
TRBV6-1,TRBJ2-1,NA,NA,TGTGCCAGCAGTGTAGGGGTGTTTGGATATGAGCAGTTCTTC,CASSVGVFGYEQFF
TRBV11-3,TRBJ2-1,NA,NA,TGTGCCAGCAGCTTAGGGGTCGGCGGGACCGTATTGTACAATGAGCAGTTCTTC,CASSLGVGGTVLYNEQFF
TRBV5-1,TRBJ2-7,TRBD1,few,TGCGCCAGCAGCTCGCAAAGGAGACAGGGATACGAGCAGTACTTC,CASSSQRRQGYEQYF
TRBV4-1,TRBJ1-1,TRBD1,many,TGCGCCAGCAGCCAAAGGGACAGGACCCAGCATGAGGCTTTCTTT,CASSQRDRTQHEAFF
TRBV7-2,TRBJ2-1,TRBD2,few,TGTGCCAGCAGCTTAGGGACTAGGACAAAGCCTGTAAATGAGCAGTTCTTC,CASSLGTRTKPVNEQFF
TRBV11-2,TRBJ1-1,NA,NA,TGTGCCAGCAGCTTGATTCAGACTGAAGCTTTCTTT,CASSLIQTEAFF
TRBV11-2,TRBJ2-1,TRBD2,many,TGTGCCAGCAGCTTTCGGGGGGATGAGCAGTTCTTC,CASSFRGDEQFF
TRBV20-1,TRBJ1-4,NA,NA,TGCAGTGCTAGAGACCCCTCGGGTGTAACTAATGAAAAACTGTTTTTT,CSARDPSGVTNEKLFF
TRBV5-1,TRBJ2-1,NA,many,TGCGCCAGCAGCTTGGGTTGGACTACAAACAATGAGCAGTTCTTC,CASSLGWTTNNEQFF
TRBV20-1,TRBJ1-5,NA,few,TGCAGTGCTAGAGCCCGAAGTGAGATTTGGGGCAATCAGCCCCAGCATTTT,CSARARSEIWGNQPQHF
TRBV19,TRBJ2-1,TRBD2,few,TGTGCCAGTAGTATCACCCTAGCGGAAACAAGAGGGTACAATGAGCAGTTCTTC,CASSITLAETRGYNEQFF
TRBV11-2,TRBJ2-5,NA,few,TGTGCCAGCAGCTTAGTCCGTGGGATTGAGACCCAGTACTTC,CASSLVRGIETQYF
TRBV6-6,TRBJ1-2,NA,many,TGTGCCAGCATCCAGGACCGAACTAACTATGGCTACACCTTC,CASIQDRTNYGYTF
TRBV7-8,TRBJ2-1,NA,NA,TGTGCCAGCAGCTTAAGAGGGGTAAGCTCCTACAATGAGCAGTTCTTC,CASSLRGVSSYNEQFF
TRBV20-1,TRBJ2-3,NA,NA,TGCAGTGCTCTACCATCGGGGGGCAGTCATAGCACAGATACGCAGTATTTT,CSALPSGGSHSTDTQYF
TRBV11-2,TRBJ2-2,TRBD2,NA,TGTGCCAGCAGGCGGGAGTCAGGCGGGGAGCTGTTTTTT,CASRRESGGELFF